This entry lists 3 T cell receptor beta chains sequenced from one sample in a study of T cell changes during pregnancy in multiple sclerosis. Measured with immunoSEQ multiplex PCR; TCRdb has only the in-frame clones, and not every one. The sample lists under 45,000 clones; roughly 90% were seen once. Specimen: CD8+ T cells from peripheral blood mononuclear cells, collected in the third trimester of pregnancy. The receptors come from a female donor with multiple sclerosis, enrolled in a pregnancy study.

V gene TRBV6-5 combines with J gene TRBJ1-3; D remains ambiguous. CDR3 length: 14 residues. Trimming removed 6 bases at V and 1 base at J, with 10 bases between. Germline assignment: CDR1 MNHEY and CDR2 SVGAGI. The CDR3 sequence: CASSLSTSGNTIYF. Written as DNA, the CDR3 is TGTGCCAGCAGCCTTTCGACATCTGGAAACACCATATATTTT.

In its sample, this clone was seen once. The CDR3 loop is CASSLDRGLDGYTF. DNA for the CDR3: TGTGCCAGCAGCTTGGACAGGGGGCTGGATGGCTACACCTTC. This rearrangement joins TRBV5-4 to TRBJ1-2, with 9 bases aligning to TRBD1. The germline CDR1 and CDR2 sequences are SGHNT and YYREEE (reference sequence). This CDR3 contains 14 residues. Unmatched junction bases numbered 3, after V lost 0 bases and J lost 6 bases.

The V call is TRBV11-2, the J call TRBJ2-1, with 10 bases fitting TRBD2. With 5 bases clipped from V and 8 bases from J, the junction kept 6 bases outside the gene matches. Germline values: CDR1 SGHAT, CDR2 FQNNGV. CDR3 length: 14 residues. CDR3 in DNA: TGTGCCAGCAGCACTAGCGGGATATTGGATGAGCAGTTCTTC. This translates into CASSTSGILDEQFF.